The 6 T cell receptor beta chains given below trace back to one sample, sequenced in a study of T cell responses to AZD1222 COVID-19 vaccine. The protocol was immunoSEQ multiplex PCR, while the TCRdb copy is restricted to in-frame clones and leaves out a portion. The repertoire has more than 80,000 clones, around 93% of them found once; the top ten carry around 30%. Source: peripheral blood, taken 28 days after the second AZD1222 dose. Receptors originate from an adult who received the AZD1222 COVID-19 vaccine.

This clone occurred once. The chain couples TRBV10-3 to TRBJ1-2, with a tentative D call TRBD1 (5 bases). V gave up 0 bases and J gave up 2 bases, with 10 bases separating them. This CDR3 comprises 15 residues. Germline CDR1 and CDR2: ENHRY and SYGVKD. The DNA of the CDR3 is TGTGCCATCAGTGAGTCGGCAGGGCCGAACTATGGCTACACCTTC. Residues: CAISESAGPNYGYTF.

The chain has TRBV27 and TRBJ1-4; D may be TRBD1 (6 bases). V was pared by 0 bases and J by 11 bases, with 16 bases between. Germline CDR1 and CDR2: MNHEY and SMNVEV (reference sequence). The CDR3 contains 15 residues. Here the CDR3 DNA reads TGTGCCAGCAGTTTATCGTTGACAGGCCGTTGGAAACTGTTTTTT. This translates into CASSLSLTGRWKLFF.

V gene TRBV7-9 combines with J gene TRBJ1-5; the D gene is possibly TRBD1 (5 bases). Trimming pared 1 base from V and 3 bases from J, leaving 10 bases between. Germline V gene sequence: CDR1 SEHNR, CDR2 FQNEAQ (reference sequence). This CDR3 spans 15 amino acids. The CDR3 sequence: CASSLVGGSNQPQHF. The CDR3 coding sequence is TGTGCCAGCAGCTTAGTGGGGGGATCCAATCAGCCCCAGCATTTT. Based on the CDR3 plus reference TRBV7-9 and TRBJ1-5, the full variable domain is DTGVSQNPRHKITKRGQNVTFRCDPISEHNRLYWYRQTLGQGPEFLTYFQNEAQLEKSRLLSDRFSAERPKGSFSTLEIQRTEQGDSAMYLCASSLVGGSNQPQHFGDGTRLSIL.

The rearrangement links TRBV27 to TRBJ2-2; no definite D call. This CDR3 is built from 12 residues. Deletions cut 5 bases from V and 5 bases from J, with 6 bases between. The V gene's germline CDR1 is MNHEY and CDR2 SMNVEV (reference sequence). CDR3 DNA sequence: TGTGCCAGCAGTCCTTTGACCGGGGAGCTGTTTTTT. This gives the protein CASSPLTGELFF.

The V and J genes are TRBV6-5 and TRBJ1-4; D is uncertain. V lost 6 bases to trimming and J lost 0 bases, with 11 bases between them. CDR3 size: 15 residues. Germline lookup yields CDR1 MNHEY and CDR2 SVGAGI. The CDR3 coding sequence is TGTGCCAGCAGCCGGACGGTTGCAACTAATGAAAAACTGTTTTTT. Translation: CASSRTVATNEKLFF.

The CDR3 sequence is CASSFLPTGTSGRFEQFF. For the CDR3, the DNA is TGTGCCAGCAGTTTTCTTCCTACCGGGACTAGCGGGAGATTTGAGCAGTTCTTC. The J gene is TRBJ2-1, the V gene TRBV28; TRBD2 matches 14 bases. The CDR3 covers 18 residues. Germline assignment: CDR1 MDHEN and CDR2 SYDVKM. Losses at the gene ends were 3 bases for V and 9 bases for J; bases not matched to a gene: 13. The variable domain in full, completed from reference TRBV28 and TRBJ2-1, reads DVKVTQSSRYLVKRTGEKVFLECVQDMDHENMFWYRQDPGLGLRLIYFSYDVKMKEKGDIPEGYSVSREKKERFSLILESASTNQTSMYLCASSFLPTGTSGRFEQFFGPGTRLTVL.